The 28 T cell receptor beta chains below come from one sample, sequenced in a study of blood T cell repertoires in COVID-19. The data were produced by immunoSEQ multiplex PCR, yet TCRdb's version contains in-frame clones alone and is incomplete. The sample records roughly 140,000 clones, around 77% being singletons. The sequencing input was peripheral blood. These receptors were obtained from a man in his fifties or sixties with active or convalescent COVID-19.

The genes are TRBV27 and TRBJ1-5; no clear D gene. Germline CDR1 is MNHEY and CDR2 is SMNVEV (reference sequence). The V gene lost 6 bases and the J gene lost 5 bases, with 20 bases spanning the gap. The CDR3 is 16 amino acids. DNA of the CDR3: TGTGCCAGCAGCCTGAGTGTGGAGGGAATGGATCAGCCCCAGCATTTT. This sequence encodes CASSLSVEGMDQPQHF.

This clone was observed once. CDR3 residues: CASTGTGDSGANVLTF. In DNA form, the CDR3 reads TGTGCCAGCACCGGGACAGGGGACTCTGGGGCCAACGTCCTGACTTTC. The chain is built from TRBV5-6 and TRBJ2-6; 10 bases are shared with TRBD1. The CDR3 has 16 residues. The J segment lost 0 bases and the V segment lost 6 bases, leaving 3 bases of the junction unmatched. CDR1 SGHDT and CDR2 YYEEEE come from the germline V gene.

This rearrangement joins TRBV27 to TRBJ2-7, with TRBD2 matching over 12 bases. Per germline, CDR1 MNHEY and CDR2 SMNVEV (reference sequence). This CDR3 is 15 amino acids long. V lost 2 bases and J lost 2; bases outside the gene matches: 1. The CDR3 bases are TGTGCCAGCAGTTTAGGACTAGCGGGGCCCTACGAGCAGTACTTC. Amino acids: CASSLGLAGPYEQYF.

This clone was detected a few times. This sample also contains other DNA sequences that code for the same CDR3. The chain has TRBV28 and TRBJ2-3; 7 bases are a match to TRBD2. J lost 1 base, V lost 3 bases, and 4 bases had no gene match. The CDR3 has 15 residues. CDR1 MDHEN and CDR2 SYDVKM come from the germline V gene. CDR3 nucleotide sequence: TGTGCCAGCAGTTTTCTCGCGGGAGGCACAGATACGCAGTATTTT. Amino acids: CASSFLAGGTDTQYF.

About this clone itself: Other nucleotide sequences from this sample produce the same CDR3. V and J are TRBV5-4 and TRBJ1-2; the match to TRBD1 covers 8 bases. The germline CDR1 and CDR2 sequences are SGHNT and YYREEE (reference sequence). This CDR3 comprises 14 residues. V shed 3 bases and J 2 bases; nucleotides not matched to a gene: 3. In DNA form, the CDR3 reads TGTGCCAGCAGCTCCAGGACAGGGAACTATGGCTACACCTTC. Protein product: CASSSRTGNYGYTF.

V is TRBV19 and J is TRBJ2-1; a weak D match, TRBD2 (6 bases). This CDR3 region has 14 residues. V was cut by 6 bases and J by 8 bases, with 17 bases left in between. The germline CDR1 and CDR2 sequences are LNHDA and SQIVND (reference sequence). This chain's CDR3 is CASSPGAGGDEQFF. The CDR3 DNA follows: TGTGCCAGTAGCCCGGGAGCAGGCGGCGATGAGCAGTTCTTC.

The chain recombines TRBV5-6 with TRBJ1-5; 7 bases agree with TRBD1. J was trimmed by 3 bases and V by 5 bases; bases with no gene match: 8. This CDR3 is 15 amino acids long. Per the germline V gene, CDR1 is SGHDT and CDR2 is YYEEEE. The CDR3 coding sequence is TGTGCCAGCAGTCAGACGGACAGGCCCAATCAGCCCCAGCATTTT. Translated, it gives CASSQTDRPNQPQHF. Based on the CDR3 plus reference TRBV5-6 and TRBJ1-5, the full variable domain is DAGVTQSPTHLIKTRGQQVTLRCSPKSGHDTVSWYQQALGQGPQFIFQYYEEEERQRGNFPDRFSGHQFPNYSSELNVNALLLGDSALYLCASSQTDRPNQPQHFGDGTRLSIL.

V gene TRBV5-4 combines with J gene TRBJ2-3; TRBD1 aligns across 9 bases. V trimming: 3 bases; J trimming: 4 bases; junction bases outside the gene matches: 3. The CDR3 has 14 amino acids. Germline CDR1 is SGHNT and CDR2 is YYREEE (reference sequence). The CDR3 loop reads CASSWGQGSDTQYF. The CDR3 DNA is TGTGCCAGCAGCTGGGGACAGGGTTCAGATACGCAGTATTTT.

In its sample, this clone was seen once. CDR3 sequence: CSALGRPGLAGSKSWNEQFF. CDR3 in DNA: TGCAGCGCCTTGGGACGCCCGGGACTAGCGGGCTCTAAGTCGTGGAATGAGCAGTTCTTC. V and J are TRBV29-1 and TRBJ2-1; 12 bases map to TRBD2. Germline V gene data show CDR1 as SQVTM and CDR2 as ANQGSEA. The CDR3 spans 20 residues. V gave up 7 bases and J gave up 7 bases; unmatched junction bases: 26.

The chain couples TRBV30 to TRBJ2-7; 8 nucleotides line up with TRBD2. The CDR3 consists of 13 residues. Looked up from germline, CDR1 is GTSNPN and CDR2 is SVGIG (reference sequence). Losses at the gene ends were 4 bases for V and 4 bases for J; bases not matched to a gene: 6. CDR3 sequence (DNA): TGTGCCTGGACTAGCGGGCCCTTTTACGAGCAGTACTTC. This gives the protein CAWTSGPFYEQYF.

The chain has TRBV7-9 and TRBJ1-2, with TRBD1 matching 9 bases. The trim removed 3 bases at V and 6 bases at J, leaving 2 bases unmatched. The CDR3 covers 13 residues. The germline V gene has CDR1 SEHNR and CDR2 FQNEAQ (reference sequence). CDR3 loop: CASSLGQGHGYTF. For the CDR3, the DNA is TGTGCCAGCAGCTTGGGACAGGGACATGGCTACACCTTC.

The rearrangement uses TRBV12-2 and TRBJ1-5; the table calls TRBD1, which could not be checked here. TRBV12-2 is listed as a pseudogene. CDR3 size: 17 residues. The chain's CDR3 is CASRFLIRGQSNQPQHF. CDR3 sequence (DNA): TGTGCAAGTCGCTTCCTTATCAGGGGGCAGAGCAATCAGCCCCAGCATTTT.

In DNA, the CDR3 is TGTGCCAGCAGCCGGCTACTAGCGGGAGGGCCCTCTTCCTACAATGAGCAGTTCTTC. Protein product: CASSRLLAGGPSSYNEQFF. The V call is TRBV14, the J call TRBJ2-1; 13 positions match TRBD2. CDR3 length: 19 amino acids. The V gene's germline CDR1 is SGHDN and CDR2 FVKESK. V dropped 4 bases and J dropped 1; count of bases not matched to a gene: 10.

This clone has a handful of counts. Other DNA sequences of this sample code for an identical CDR3. The chain couples TRBV5-1 to TRBJ1-5, with D maybe TRBD1 (5 bases). CDR3 size: 14 residues. V lost 4 bases to trimming and J lost 3 bases, with 11 bases between them. Germline CDR1 reads SGHRS; CDR2 reads YFSETQ. DNA of the CDR3: TGCGCCAGCAGCCCTACAGGAAACAATCAGCCCCAGCATTTT. It encodes CASSPTGNNQPQHF.

This chain connects TRBV7-6 to TRBJ2-7, with TRBD1 matching over 9 bases. Germline CDR1 is SGHVS and CDR2 is FNYEAQ. With 4 bases clipped from V and 3 bases from J, the junction kept 4 bases outside the gene matches. The CDR3 extends over 14 amino acids. This chain's CDR3 is CASSSGTGLYEQYF. The CDR3 nucleotides are TGTGCCAGCAGCTCCGGGACAGGGCTCTACGAGCAGTACTTC.

This clone has a single count. The chain employs TRBV9 and TRBJ2-1, with TRBD2 matching 10 bases. The J segment lost 1 base and the V segment lost 3 bases, leaving 13 bases of the junction unmatched. Germline V gene sequence: CDR1 SGDLS, CDR2 YYNGEE. The CDR3 is 19 residues long. The CDR3 DNA reads TGTGCCAGCAGCGAGAGAGTGGTGGGACTAGCGCCTTCCTACAATGAGCAGTTCTTC. It encodes CASSERVVGLAPSYNEQFF.

The V gene is TRBV7-3, the J gene TRBJ2-3; 8 nucleotides align to TRBD2. V gave up 2 bases and J gave up 0 bases; unmatched junction bases: 1. CDR3 length: 15 residues. Germline CDR1 reads SGHTA; CDR2 reads FQGTGA. CDR3 DNA: TGTGCCAGCAGCTTACCTAGCGGGAGCACAGATACGCAGTATTTT. As protein: CASSLPSGSTDTQYF.

This rearrangement joins TRBV5-5 to TRBJ1-2; D gene unclear. Germline-derived CDR1 and CDR2 are SGHKS and YYEKEE (reference sequence). The CDR3 covers 15 residues. V lost 0 bases, J lost 2 bases, and 11 bases lay in between. The CDR3 DNA reads TGTGCCAGCAGCTTGGCGATAGATGCGAACTATGGCTACACCTTC. Translated, it gives CASSLAIDANYGYTF.

In its sample, this clone was seen a few times. The V call is TRBV29-1, the J call TRBJ2-7; possible D gene TRBD2, 7 bases. Germline V gene lookup returns CDR1 SQVTM and CDR2 ANQGSEA. This CDR3 comprises 16 residues. Trimming pared 7 bases from V and 6 bases from J, leaving 28 bases between. DNA of the CDR3: TGCAGCGCTGCGATACTAGCGCCCCAGGGGCTCCTCGAGCAGTACTTC. Its protein product is CSAAILAPQGLLEQYF.

The CDR3 protein is CASSLLAGEAFF. CDR3 nucleotide sequence: TGTGCCAGCAGTTTATTGGCAGGGGAAGCTTTCTTT. The chain recombines TRBV27 with TRBJ1-1, with D possibly being TRBD1 (5 bases). CDR1 and CDR2 from the germline V gene are MNHEY and SMNVEV (reference sequence). Trimming removed 1 base from V and 8 bases from J, with 8 bases in between. The CDR3 length is 12 residues.

The CDR3 protein is CAISEDFSTDTQYF. The DNA of the CDR3 is TGTGCCATCAGTGAGGACTTCAGCACAGATACGCAGTATTTT. The rearrangement uses TRBV10-3 and TRBJ2-3; D not certain. V dropped 2 bases and J dropped 0 bases, with 6 bases sitting between them. Germline CDR1 is ENHRY and CDR2 is SYGVKD. The CDR3 sequence is 14 residues long.

As DNA, the CDR3 is TGTGCCAGCAGCTACACGTCTAGCGGACCGTACAATGAGCAGTTCTTC. This sequence encodes CASSYTSSGPYNEQFF. The chain has TRBV28 and TRBJ2-1, with 7 nucleotides matching TRBD2. The CDR3 is 16 amino acids. Germline-derived CDR1 and CDR2 are MDHEN and SYDVKM. V shed 6 bases and J 4 bases; nucleotides not matched to a gene: 12.

V usage is TRBV27 and J usage is TRBJ2-2, with TRBD2 matching over 7 bases. CDR1 MNHEY and CDR2 SMNVEV come from the germline V gene (reference sequence). V gave up 6 bases and J gave up 2 bases; unmatched junction bases: 6. This CDR3 spans 15 amino acids. The DNA of the CDR3 is TGTGCCAGCAGCCCCGGGACTACAAACACCGGGGAGCTGTTTTTT. Translated, it gives CASSPGTTNTGELFF.

DNA for the CDR3: TGTGCCAGCAGTTTACCCCTCCGGCAGGCCGACTACGAGCAGTACTTC. Its translation is CASSLPLRQADYEQYF. The chain joins TRBV28 to TRBJ2-7; D unresolved. This CDR3 spans 16 amino acids. CDR1 MDHEN and CDR2 SYDVKM come from the germline V gene. V was cut by 2 bases and J by 3 bases, with 17 bases left in between.

The chain couples TRBV28 to TRBJ1-5; D not resolved. The length of the CDR3 is 14 residues. Germline V gene sequence: CDR1 MDHEN, CDR2 SYDVKM. V lost 7 bases, J lost 3 bases, and 13 bases lay in between. CDR3 sequence: CASKRPGDNQPQHF. In DNA, the CDR3 is TGTGCCAGCAAACGCCCAGGTGACAATCAGCCCCAGCATTTT.

This clone was counted once. The chain recombines TRBV28 with TRBJ1-4; 8 bases align to TRBD1. J lost 8 bases, V lost 3 bases, and 14 bases had no gene match. The CDR3 is made up of 17 amino acids. Germline assignment: CDR1 MDHEN and CDR2 SYDVKM. The CDR3 nucleotides are TGTGCCAGCAGTTTGCCCCAGGGGGCTTATTTAGGCGAAAAACTGTTTTTT. It translates to CASSLPQGAYLGEKLFF. Combining the CDR3 with reference TRBV28 and TRBJ1-4 gives the whole variable domain DVKVTQSSRYLVKRTGEKVFLECVQDMDHENMFWYRQDPGLGLRLIYFSYDVKMKEKGDIPEGYSVSREKKERFSLILESASTNQTSMYLCASSLPQGAYLGEKLFFGSGTQLSVL.

The chain is built from TRBV24-1 and TRBJ2-5; 7 nucleotides match TRBD2. This CDR3 is built from 16 residues. CDR1 is KGHDR and CDR2 is SFDVKD in the germline V gene. Trimming removed 5 bases from V and 2 bases from J; junction bases left unmatched: 10. The CDR3 here is CATSAMIGEGQETQYF. The DNA for the CDR3 is TGTGCCACCAGTGCCATGATTGGGGAGGGGCAAGAGACCCAGTACTTC.

The rearrangement uses TRBV19 and TRBJ2-5; no firm D call. Germline values: CDR1 LNHDA, CDR2 SQIVND (reference sequence). This CDR3 is built from 12 residues. Trimming removed 5 bases at V and 7 bases at J, with 11 bases between. The CDR3 DNA reads TGTGCCAGTAGTCCCTACACGGGGACCCAGTACTTC. Encoded protein: CASSPYTGTQYF. The full variable domain, rest sourced from reference TRBV19 and TRBJ2-5, is DGGITQSPKYLFRKEGQNVTLSCEQNLNHDAMYWYRQDPGQGLRLIYYSQIVNDFQKGDIAEGYSVSREKKESFPLTVTSAQKNPTAFYLCASSPYTGTQYFGPGTRLLVL.